These 2 T cell receptor beta chains share one sample of origin, sequenced in a study of T cell responses to AZD1222 COVID-19 vaccine. The assay was immunoSEQ multiplex PCR, and TCRdb's table has in-frame clones only and misses some. The sample holds about 110,000 clones, 70% to 90% seen once. This material consisted of peripheral blood, taken 28 days after the second AZD1222 dose. The source of these receptors is an adult who received the AZD1222 COVID-19 vaccine.

The rearrangement uses TRBV5-1 and TRBJ2-1, with a possible D match to TRBD1 (6 bases). CDR1 is SGHRS and CDR2 is YFSETQ in the germline V gene. The CDR3 is 15 amino acids. V gave up 3 bases and J gave up 3 bases, with 13 bases separating them. The CDR3: CASSSSGHYYNEQFF. The CDR3 DNA is TGCGCCAGCAGCTCTTCGGGACACTACTACAATGAGCAGTTCTTC.

The chain carries TRBV4-1 and TRBJ1-4, with 8 bases matching TRBD1. The CDR3 spans 19 residues. The germline gives CDR1 MGHRA, CDR2 YSYEKL. With V trimmed by 2 bases and J by 8 bases, 19 bases remained unmatched. CDR3 DNA sequence: TGCGCCAGCAGCCAACGTCAGGGGGCAGGGGGCAGTGGCGAGGAAAAACTGTTTTTT. This sequence encodes CASSQRQGAGGSGEEKLFF.